This T cell receptor beta chain was obtained from a study of neurological immune-mediated disorders. Study-level points and caveats: Expanded clones shared no CDR3 amino acid sequences across subjects, suggesting private repertoires in all groups. The most TCR clonal expansion was seen in HTLV-1-associated myelopathy, whereas the least was seen in multiple sclerosis, below the level in healthy controls.

There are 14 residues in the CDR3. Between the trimmed V and J ends, which lost 5 bases and 4 bases, there was a span of 14 bases. Germline assignment: CDR1 SGHVS and CDR2 FQNEAQ. Template-switch 5'RACE cDNA synthesis added a 10-nucleotide unique molecular identifier. In TCRdb, the 5' RACE reads were re-called with MiXCR into one record per CDR3 protein. The sample gives about 30,000 distinct CDR3 sequences, around 16% of which show up once; roughly a quarter is in the top ten. This clonotype was detected ten times or more. Its antigen is still unknown. The sample taken for sequencing was PBMCs. V is TRBV7-8 and J is TRBJ1-1, with a possible D match to TRBD1 (6 bases). This receptor was obtained from a man in his 70s in good health. This chain's CDR3 is CASSVIDRFTEAFF. CDR3 nucleotides: TGTGCCAGCAGCGTAATAGACAGGTTCACTGAAGCTTTCTTT.